This T cell receptor (beta chain) was sequenced for a study of T cell clonality in common variable immunodeficiency. General observations from the study: Compared with controls, CVID subjects had fewer shared TCRbeta clones.

The length of the CDR3 is 13 residues. Germline CDR1 reads DFQATT; CDR2 reads SNEGSKA (reference sequence). Trimming took off 6 bases at V and 2 bases at J, with 14 bases between the two ends. Assay: immunoSEQ multiplex PCR; the TCRdb copy retains only in-frame clones and omits some. The repertoire consists of about 34,000 clones, none detected only once. The table lists this clone with many counts. Its antigen is not identified. Read data end 3 residues before the CDR3 end; the end is taken from the germline J gene. This chain uses TRBV20-1 with TRBJ2-7; weak D call: TRBD1 (6 bases). The sequenced material came from peripheral blood mononuclear cells. The TCR comes from a person aged 18 to 70 in good health. The CDR3: CSAPTGLTYEQYF. The CDR3 bases that were read are TGCAGTGCGCCCACAGGGTTAACCTACGAG.